This passage covers 6 T cell receptor beta chains from one sample sequenced in a study of blood T cell repertoires in COVID-19. Only in-frame clones appear in the TCRdb table, and some are missing; sequencing was by immunoSEQ multiplex PCR. There are about 170,000 clones in the sample; 82% occur only once, and about 8.4% lies in the top ten. The sequenced sample was peripheral blood. These receptors were taken from a woman aged 70 to 79 with acute or convalescent COVID-19.

This chain joins TRBV5-6 and TRBJ1-1, with 7 nucleotides matching TRBD1. From germline, CDR1 is SGHDT and CDR2 YYEEEE. This CDR3 spans 13 amino acids. With V trimmed by 2 bases and J by 3 bases, 1 base remained unmatched. The CDR3 nucleotides are TGTGCCAGCAGCTTTGACAGGGACACTGAAGCTTTCTTT. Its protein product is CASSFDRDTEAFF.

J is TRBJ2-7 and V is TRBV19; D is possibly TRBD1 (5 bases). CDR3 length equals 16 residues. Trimming pared 4 bases from V and 2 bases from J, leaving 18 bases between. Germline V gene lookup returns CDR1 LNHDA and CDR2 SQIVND (reference sequence). The DNA for the CDR3 is TGTGCCAGTAGTACCATTCGTCAGGGTAATCCCTACGAGCAGTACTTC. It translates to CASSTIRQGNPYEQYF.

J is TRBJ1-1 and V is TRBV19; D call uncertain. Germline lookup yields CDR1 LNHDA and CDR2 SQIVND (reference sequence). Trimming pared 9 bases from V and 0 bases from J, leaving 20 bases between. This CDR3 is 16 amino acids long. The CDR3 region has the DNA TGTGCCAGCGGTGGGAGGGAAGGAAGAGTGAACACTGAAGCTTTCTTT. This sequence encodes CASGGREGRVNTEAFF. The full variable domain, with the rest looked up from reference TRBV19 and TRBJ1-1, is DGGITQSPKYLFRKEGQNVTLSCEQNLNHDAMYWYRQDPGQGLRLIYYSQIVNDFQKGDIAEGYSVSREKKESFPLTVTSAQKNPTAFYLCASGGREGRVNTEAFFGQGTRLTVV.

The DNA of the CDR3 is TGTGCCAGCAGCTTCGGGGGACCCAATCAGCCCCAGCATTTT. Encoded protein: CASSFGGPNQPQHF. J is TRBJ1-5 and V is TRBV27; possibly TRBD1 for D (5 bases). The CDR3 contains 14 residues. Trimming stripped 6 bases from V and 3 bases from J, with 12 bases between. Germline CDR1 is MNHEY and CDR2 is SMNVEV (reference sequence).

The genes are TRBV10-3 and TRBJ2-1, with 9 nucleotides matching TRBD1. V lost 0 bases, J lost 1 base, and 1 base stayed unmatched. The length of the CDR3 is 16 residues. The V gene's germline CDR1 is ENHRY and CDR2 SYGVKD. CDR3 sequence (DNA): TGTGCCATCAGTGAGTCGACAGGGGGGTCCTACAATGAGCAGTTCTTC. Its translation is CAISESTGGSYNEQFF.

This chain connects TRBV30 to TRBJ2-7; the D gene is possibly TRBD1 (5 bases). From germline, CDR1 is GTSNPN and CDR2 SVGIG (reference sequence). This CDR3 spans 12 amino acids. Deletions cut 4 bases from V and 3 bases from J, with 10 bases between. CDR3 loop: CAWTSGNYEQYF. The CDR3 nucleotides are TGTGCCTGGACGTCAGGGAACTACGAGCAGTACTTC.